This T cell receptor (beta chain) was observed in a study of OX40 agonist ivuxolimab in advanced cancers. The wider study: Ivuxolimab is an agonistic anti-OX40 (CD134) antibody, and patients were treated with it.

People who had autoimmune disease history or systemic immunosuppression were excluded. The timepoints at which blood was sampled were baseline, cycle 4 day 1, and cycle 7 day 1. Method: immunoSEQ multiplex PCR; TCRdb's copy keeps in-frame clones and lacks some. The sample lists some 10,000 clones, about three quarters occurring once. Trimming pared 5 bases from V and 6 bases from J, leaving 11 bases between. CDR3 length: 12 residues. Germline CDR1 reads LNHDA; CDR2 reads SQIVND (reference sequence). Findings and caveats of the study: Blood T cells, both CD4+ and CD8+, expanded clonally by week 6 at 0.1 to 3.0 mg/kg.

This clone rates as medium-sized. Its cognate antigen is unknown. The genes are TRBV19 and TRBJ2-7, with D perhaps matching TRBD2 (6 bases). The specimen comprised CD4+ or CD8+ T cells sorted from blood, sampled in a trial of the OX40 agonist ivuxolimab. The source is an adult with an advanced solid tumor such as melanoma, head and neck, liver or kidney cancer. The CDR3 protein is CASSLRGAEQYF. CDR3 bases: TGTGCCAGTAGTCTGCGGGGAGCCGAGCAGTACTTC.